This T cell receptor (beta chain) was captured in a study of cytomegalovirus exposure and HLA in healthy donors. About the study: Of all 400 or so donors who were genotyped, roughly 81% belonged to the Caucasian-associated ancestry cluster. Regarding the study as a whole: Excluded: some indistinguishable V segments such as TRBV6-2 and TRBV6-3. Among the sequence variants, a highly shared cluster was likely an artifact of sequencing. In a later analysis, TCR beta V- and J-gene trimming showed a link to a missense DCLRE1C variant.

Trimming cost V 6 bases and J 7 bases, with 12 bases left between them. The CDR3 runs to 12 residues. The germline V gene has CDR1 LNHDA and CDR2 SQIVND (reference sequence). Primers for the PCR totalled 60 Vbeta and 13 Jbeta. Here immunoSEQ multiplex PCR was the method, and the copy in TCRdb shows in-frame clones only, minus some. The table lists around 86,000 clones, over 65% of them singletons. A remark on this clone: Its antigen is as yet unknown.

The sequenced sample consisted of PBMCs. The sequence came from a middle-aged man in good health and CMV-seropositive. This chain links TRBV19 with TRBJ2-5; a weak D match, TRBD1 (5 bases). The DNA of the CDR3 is TGTGCCAGTAGACAAGACAGAGGGACCCAGTACTTC. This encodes CASRQDRGTQYF.